One T cell receptor (beta chain) is described in this entry. What it recognizes is unknown. At one of its ends the junction is not consistent with the germline gene, which may arise from a read error. The data derive from a study of T cell responses to AZD1222 COVID-19 vaccine. About the research overall: Combined were second doses at about 4 or about 12 weeks.

This CDR3 contains 15 residues. CDR1 is SGHNT, CDR2 YENEEA, per germline. Findings of the study overall: Every sample of the repertoires postdated the peak T cell response.

This table comes from immunoSEQ multiplex PCR, and its TCRdb copy is limited to in-frame clones, with some not included. This table has some 97,000 clones, approximately 91% appearing once. The chain couples TRBV11-3 to TRBJ2-2; weak D call: TRBD1 (5 bases). This clonotype was obtained from an adult in good health. The sequencing used peripheral blood, collected on day 0 of AZD1222 vaccination. DNA of the CDR3: TGTGCCAGCAGCTCAGGGTTTTCCCCCACCGAGGAGCTGTTTTTT. This sequence encodes CASSSGFSPTEELFF.